This is a list of T cell receptor beta chains from one sample in a study of identical twins. Using its own MiXCR run on the 5' RACE reads, TCRdb lists one record per CDR3 protein. The data show 450,000 or so distinct CDR3 sequences, over 12% seen once. This sample also appeared in a second study, on yellow fever vaccine responses in identical twins.

Sequencing was done on a sample of CD4+ T cells sorted from blood. These receptors all stem from a woman under 30 in good health. CDR3s include the opening cysteine and the closing phenylalanine or tryptophan. The order of the fields is V gene, clone size, J gene, D gene, CDR3 DNA, CDR3 protein. A D gene is named only where the DNA matches it firmly. Some rows mark clone size as missing; the rest say once, few, many or name a class of expanded clone.

TRBV14	few	TRBJ2-3	-	TGCGACGCAGATACGCAGTATTTT	CDADTQYF
TRBV5-1	-	TRBJ2-3	-	TGCGCCAGCAGCTTAAGTCTTACGGTCAGCGGAGGGGGGACGTATTTT	CASSLSLTVSGGGTYF
TRBV5-1	many	TRBJ2-2	-	TGCGCCAGCAGCGGCGGACTGAACACCGGGGAGCTGTTTTTT	CASSGGLNTGELFF
TRBV6-2/TRBV6-3	few	TRBJ1-1	-	TGTGCCAGCAGTCAGCAGAATATGAACACTGAAGCTTTCTTT	CASSQQNMNTEAFF
TRBV7-9	many	TRBJ1-4	TRBD1	TGTGCCAGCAGCCCGACAGGGAAACTGTTTTTT	CASSPTGKLFF
TRBV3-1	-	TRBJ2-7	TRBD2	TGTGCCAGCAGCCAAGGACCGGGACTAGCGGGAGCGAGCGAGCAGTACTTC	CASSQGPGLAGASEQYF
TRBV5-1	few	TRBJ2-1	-	TGCGCCAGCAGTACTGGGATAAACAATGAGCAGTTCTTC	CASSTGINNEQFF
TRBV28	-	TRBJ2-5	-	TGTGCCAGCAGTTGGTCTAGCCGGAGACGGGAGACCCAGTACTTC	CASSWSSRRRETQYF
TRBV30	few	TRBJ2-1	-	TGTGCCTGGATGAGCCAGGGAGGTTTCGGTGAGCAGTTCTTC	CAWMSQGGFGEQFF
TRBV12-3/TRBV12-4	few	TRBJ2-1	TRBD2	TGTGCCAGCAGTGTACTAGCGGGAGACCTTGGTGAGCAGTTCTTC	CASSVLAGDLGEQFF
TRBV7-9	few	TRBJ1-5	-	TGTGCCAGCAGCCGGGGCGGTACCACTAATCAGCCCCAGCATTTT	CASSRGGTTNQPQHF
TRBV12-3/TRBV12-4	-	TRBJ1-2	-	TGTGCGGTAGTGGGGCAGGGTGGCTACACCTTC	CAVVGQGGYTF
TRBV12-3/TRBV12-4	many	TRBJ2-1	TRBD2	TGTGCCAGCGAAAGCGGGAGTTCCTACAATGAGCAGTTCTTC	CASESGSSYNEQFF
TRBV6-1	few	TRBJ1-1	-	TGTGCCGCCCCGCGGCAGGGTACTAACACTGAAGCTTTCTTT	CAAPRQGTNTEAFF
TRBV9	few	TRBJ2-7	-	TGTGCCAGCAGCAAATCTACAGGCTACGAGCAGTACTTC	CASSKSTGYEQYF
TRBV6-1	many	TRBJ2-5	TRBD1	TGTGCCAGCAGAAGGACAGGGTCAGAGACCCAGTACTTC	CASRRTGSETQYF
TRBV2	-	TRBJ2-2	TRBD1	TGTGCCAGCACCGAGACAGGGGGCACCGGGGAGCTGTTTTTT	CASTETGGTGELFF
TRBV20-1	few	TRBJ2-1	-	TGCAGTGCTAGCGGGGGCACCTACAATGAGCAGTTCTTC	CSASGGTYNEQFF
TRBV9	-	TRBJ1-2	-	TGTGCCAGCAGCGTAGGAGACAATTCTAACTATGGCTACACCTTC	CASSVGDNSNYGYTF
TRBV18	-	TRBJ2-1	-	TGTGCCAGCTCACCTACTCTGTCCAATGAGCAGTTCTTC	CASSPTLSNEQFF
TRBV5-1	few	TRBJ2-1	TRBD1	TGCGCCAGCAAAGCCGGGACAGGGGGGAACTACAATGAGCAGTTCTTC	CASKAGTGGNYNEQFF
TRBV20-1	few	TRBJ2-1	TRBD2	TGCAGTGCTAGCGGGAGGGACCCCTACAATGAGCAGTTCTTC	CSASGRDPYNEQFF